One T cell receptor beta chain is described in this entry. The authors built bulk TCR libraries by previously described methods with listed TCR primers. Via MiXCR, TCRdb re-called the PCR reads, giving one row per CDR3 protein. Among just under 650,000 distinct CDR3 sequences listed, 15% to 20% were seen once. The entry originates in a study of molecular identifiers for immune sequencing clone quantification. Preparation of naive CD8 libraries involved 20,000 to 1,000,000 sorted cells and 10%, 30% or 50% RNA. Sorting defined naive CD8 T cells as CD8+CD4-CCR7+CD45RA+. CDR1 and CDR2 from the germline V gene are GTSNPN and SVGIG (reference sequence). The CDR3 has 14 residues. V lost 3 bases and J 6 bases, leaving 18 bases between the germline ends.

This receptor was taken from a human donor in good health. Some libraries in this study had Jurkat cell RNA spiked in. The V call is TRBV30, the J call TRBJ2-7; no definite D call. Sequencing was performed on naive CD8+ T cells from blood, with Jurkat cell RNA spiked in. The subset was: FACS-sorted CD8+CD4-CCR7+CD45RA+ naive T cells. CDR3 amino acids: CAWSSGVGLGEQYF. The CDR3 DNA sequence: TGTGCCTGGAGCTCGGGTGTGGGCCTAGGCGAGCAGTACTTC.